The subject of this entry is one T cell receptor (beta chain). Indicated time point: blood 4 weeks post-SBRT, at nephrectomy. Treatment of the sample: 15 Gy SBRT to primary tumor, nephrectomy 4 weeks later. The source of the sample is a study of radiation and T cells in renal cell carcinoma. Only in-frame clones appear in the TCRdb table, and some are missing; sequencing was by immunoSEQ multiplex PCR. The sample has over 90,000 clones; around 84% are singletons. Looked up from germline, CDR1 is SEHNR and CDR2 is FQNEAQ (reference sequence). The CDR3 loop spans 15 amino acids. V lost 1 base and J lost 7; bases outside the gene matches: 2.

Specimen: blood, collected from a patient whose treatment included radiotherapy and nephrectomy. The origin of this receptor is a man aged 60-69 years with renal cell carcinoma. The chain joins TRBV7-9 to TRBJ1-4, with 11 bases lining up with TRBD1. CDR3 DNA: TGTGCCAGCAGCTTAGAGGGGACAGGGGGTGAAAAACTGTTTTTT. Translated, it gives CASSLEGTGGEKLFF.